This T cell receptor beta chain was recovered during a study of T-cell memory formation after mild COVID-19. Study in general: TCR clusters were largely donor specific.

Details on this clonotype: Its target is not known.

TCRdb analysed the 5' RACE reads with MiXCR anew, one entry per CDR3 protein. The sample includes 100,000 to 150,000 distinct CDR3 sequences, roughly 6.2% seen only once; the top ten take under 2.5%. General observations from the study: Contracting CD8+ clones were enriched in EMRA, CD4+ mainly in CM and EM. Some clones that responded turned up in pre-infection memory, which suggests that cross-reactive memory joined in.

The CDR3 totals 17 residues. Germline CDR1 and CDR2: SGDLS and YYNGEE. Trimming stripped 0 bases from V and 2 bases from J, with 14 bases between. Input material: PBMCs or a T cell subset sorted from them (not recorded which). The receptor's source is an adult woman who had mild COVID-19 (a few samples of this study predate the infection). Cell type and time point are not known. This chain joins TRBV9 and TRBJ1-4; D ambiguous. The CDR3 spells CASSVGRQPVTNEKLFF. The CDR3 DNA reads TGTGCCAGCAGCGTAGGAAGGCAGCCGGTGACTAATGAAAAACTGTTTTTT.